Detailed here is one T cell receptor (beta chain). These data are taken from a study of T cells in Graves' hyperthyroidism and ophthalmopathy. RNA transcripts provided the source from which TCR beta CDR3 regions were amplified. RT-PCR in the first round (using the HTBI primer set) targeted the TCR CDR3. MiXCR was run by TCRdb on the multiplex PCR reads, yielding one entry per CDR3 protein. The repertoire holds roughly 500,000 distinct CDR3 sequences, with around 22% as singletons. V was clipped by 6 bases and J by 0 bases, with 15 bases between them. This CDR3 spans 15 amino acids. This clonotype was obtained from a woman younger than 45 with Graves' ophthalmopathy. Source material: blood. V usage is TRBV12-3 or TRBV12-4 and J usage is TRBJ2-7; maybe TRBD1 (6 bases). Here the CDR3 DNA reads TGTGCCAGCAGACGGGGACAAGTTAACTCCTACGAGCAGTACTTC. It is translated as CASRRGQVNSYEQYF.